A single sample is the source of the 5 T cell receptor beta chains below, sequenced in a study of CD8+ T cells in alopecia areata. Once RNA had been extracted, it was reverse transcribed into cDNA to act as the sequencing template. Clones were sequenced by immunoSEQ multiplex PCR, and TCRdb holds only the in-frame ones, with some missing. The sample includes 100,000 to 150,000 clones, 49% of them seen just once. The sample consisted of CD8+ T cells sorted from blood, taken at week 0. The source is a human donor with alopecia areata.

The rearrangement links TRBV7-8 to TRBJ2-3, with TRBD2 matching 9 bases. Germline trimming cut 6 bases from V and 3 bases from J; bases unmatched to any gene: 4. Germline CDR1 reads SGHVS; CDR2 reads FQNEAQ. The CDR3 has 14 residues. This CDR3 is CASSSGLATDTQYF. The CDR3 DNA sequence: TGTGCCAGCAGTTCTGGACTAGCGACAGATACGCAGTATTTT.

This chain links TRBV6-5 with TRBJ2-5, with D unclear. Germline CDR1 reads MNHEY; CDR2 reads SVGAGI. The CDR3 runs 11 residues. Trimming stripped 2 bases from V and 10 bases from J, with 8 bases between. The CDR3 reads CASSYGLDQYF. CDR3 DNA sequence: TGTGCCAGCAGTTACGGTCTAGACCAGTACTTC.

CDR3 sequence reads: CASSAKEHYGYTF. The CDR3 DNA is TGTGCCAGCAGTGCCAAGGAGCACTATGGCTACACCTTC. The chain has TRBV25-1 and TRBJ1-2, with no clear D. Germline lookup yields CDR1 MGHDK and CDR2 SYGVNS. Trimming removed 4 bases from V and 3 bases from J, with 9 bases in between. There are 13 residues in the CDR3.

By sample share, this clone is large. The V and J genes are TRBV7-6 and TRBJ2-2; D is undetermined. Per the germline V gene, CDR1 is SGHVS and CDR2 is FNYEAQ. V gave up 2 bases and J gave up 6 bases, with 10 bases separating them. CDR3 length equals 14 residues. Here the CDR3 reads CASSLRASAGELFF. DNA of the CDR3: TGTGCCAGCAGCTTACGGGCGAGCGCCGGGGAGCTGTTTTTT.

This clone was found a few times. This chain uses TRBV27 with TRBJ2-1; 9 positions agree with TRBD1. This CDR3 has 16 amino acids. Germline V gene sequence: CDR1 MNHEY, CDR2 SMNVEV (reference sequence). Unmatched junction bases numbered 7, after V lost 5 bases and J lost 2 bases. In nucleotides, the CDR3 is TGTGCCAGCAGTCCAACCGGGACAGGGACCTACAATGAGCAGTTCTTC. Translating gives CASSPTGTGTYNEQFF.